This TCR beta chain is from a study of T cells after yellow fever vaccination. Generation of TCR cDNA used 5'RACE template switching (which added a universal primer site and UMIs). TCRdb re-analysed the 5' RACE reads in MiXCR, keeping a single row per CDR3 protein. This sample yields fewer than 350,000 distinct CDR3 sequences, of which around 3.9% are seen a single time; about a quarter belongs to the top ten. Broader study findings: Clones from primary vaccination mostly reappeared after the booster (over 95% CD4, around 90% CD8).

The V and J ends lost 4 bases and 2 bases respectively, with 10 bases between them. The CDR3 is 14 residues long. Germline V gives CDR1 SGHTA, CDR2 FQGNSA. This clonotype was seen many times. What it recognizes is unknown. The source is a man aged 18 to 30 who received the YFV17D yellow fever vaccine. This chain joins TRBV7-2 and TRBJ2-3; possibly TRBD1 or TRBD2 for D (5 bases each). This sample comprised PBMCs, obtained on the day of the yellow fever booster vaccination. Here the CDR3 DNA reads TGTGCCAGCAGCTACAGCGGACACACAGATACGCAGTATTTT. The encoded protein is CASSYSGHTDTQYF. Full variable domain (outside the CDR3, taken from reference TRBV7-2 and TRBJ2-3): GAGVSQSPSNKVTEKGKDVELRCDPISGHTALYWYRQSLGQGLEFLIYFQGNSAPDKSGLPSDRFSAERTGGSVSTLTIQRTQQEDSAVYLCASSYSGHTDTQYFGPGTRLTVL.